This TCR beta chain was identified in a study of blood T cell repertoires in COVID-19. In the study overall: COVID-19 samples, acute and convalescent, were from the United States, Italy and Spain. Nucleic acid was either cDNA or gDNA, and it came from T cells, B-cell-depleted T cells, or PBMCs.

As processed by the authors: Counts of nucleated cells, estimated from reference gene primer amplification, were obtained. TCRdb's table, derived via immunoSEQ multiplex PCR, lists solely in-frame clones and lacks some. Clone size and the V and J calls come from that table; the DNA yielded D and trimming. The data show about 260,000 clones, roughly 88% seen once. Trimming left V 2 bases short and J 8 bases short, with 9 bases between. The CDR3 totals 13 residues. This chain links TRBV12-3 or TRBV12-4 with TRBJ1-4, with unresolved D. This sequence was found in a human donor in a cohort sampled during active COVID-19. Sequenced material: peripheral blood. The CDR3 DNA is TGTGCCAGCAGTTTAACGGGTGGGGAAAAACTGTTTTTT. It yields the protein CASSLTGGEKLFF.